This is a list of T cell receptor beta chains from one sample in a study of T-cell reconstitution after alpha-beta-depleted transplantation in children. Each CDR3 protein gets one entry after TCRdb re-called the PCR reads with MiXCR. Of about 230,000 distinct CDR3 sequences listed, roughly a tenth were seen once; the top ten hold roughly 27%. The sample consisted of PBMCs, taken before TCRalphabeta/CD19-depleted stem cell transplant. All receptors derive from a child less than two years old with acute myeloid leukemia, due to receive a stem cell transplant. Both conserved end residues are part of each CDR3. The D gene is left open where the match is weak. Clone sizes are given selectively: once, few, many, or a class where the clone is expanded.

CAIKGGPQSSSGANVLTF,TRBV10-3,.,.
CSARDFIDVGLAEYNEQFF,TRBV20-1,many,TRBD2
CASSLVSGIQETQYF,TRBV7-9,many,.
CASSWTSVRETQYF,TRBV28,many,TRBD2
CASSLGHIHEKLFF,TRBV14,many,.
CATLRTSDEPQHF,TRBV6-2/TRBV6-3,few,.
CSASRGANNQPQHF,TRBV20-1,many,.
CASSSETVAGELFF,TRBV28,many,.
CASSVQGGGNTGELFF,TRBV7-3,many,TRBD1
CASSFQGAEETQYF,TRBV5-1,many,TRBD1
CSTLRIANTDTQYF,TRBV20-1,many,.
CASSFRDGGTGELFF,TRBV7-3,.,.
CASRGYEQYF,TRBV12-3/TRBV12-4,many,.
CASSVSGGGETQYF,TRBV7-2,many,TRBD2
CASSLVQGKAGYTF,TRBV5-1,many,.
CASSPARTGELFF,TRBV7-9,many,.
CSAITGGTDTQYF,TRBV20-1,many,TRBD1
CASSQDRAYGYTF,TRBV4-2,many,.
CSVEGDGGTEAFF,TRBV29-1,many,.
CASSQDKAAHDGEKLFF,TRBV4-2,many,.
CASSTGQLSLYGYTF,TRBV5-1,many,TRBD1
CASSLLQVKGATQYF,TRBV27,many,.
CASSFGLGTGAEAFF,TRBV27,many,TRBD1
CSVASSGSKNTGELFF,TRBV29-1,many,TRBD2
CASSQETSSVETQYF,TRBV4-2,few,TRBD2
CSARSQTGGPVEQYF,TRBV20-1,.,TRBD2
CATRGPDGYTF,TRBV24-1,many,.
CASSQDRVVAFF,TRBV4-1,many,.
CASSLGLADEQFF,TRBV11-3,many,TRBD2
CASSPFTAGGGDEQFF,TRBV18,.,.
CASSKEAGAYEQYF,TRBV12-3/TRBV12-4,many,TRBD2
CASSLVGLPSTDTQYF,TRBV5-1,many,.
CASTRTPNTGELFF,TRBV27,many,.
CSALLQGKGDTIYF,TRBV20-1,.,.
CASSPGQGEKVANQPQHF,TRBV27,many,TRBD1
CASSEWASRRDYNEQFF,TRBV10-2,many,.
CASSPPTGYNEQFF,TRBV18,many,.
CSVRDSAYEQYF,TRBV29-1,many,TRBD1
CASSLTGGSSNQPQHF,TRBV6-5,many,TRBD1
CSGTDMNTEAFF,TRBV20-1,many,.
CASSPGSNTEAFF,TRBV11-1,many,.